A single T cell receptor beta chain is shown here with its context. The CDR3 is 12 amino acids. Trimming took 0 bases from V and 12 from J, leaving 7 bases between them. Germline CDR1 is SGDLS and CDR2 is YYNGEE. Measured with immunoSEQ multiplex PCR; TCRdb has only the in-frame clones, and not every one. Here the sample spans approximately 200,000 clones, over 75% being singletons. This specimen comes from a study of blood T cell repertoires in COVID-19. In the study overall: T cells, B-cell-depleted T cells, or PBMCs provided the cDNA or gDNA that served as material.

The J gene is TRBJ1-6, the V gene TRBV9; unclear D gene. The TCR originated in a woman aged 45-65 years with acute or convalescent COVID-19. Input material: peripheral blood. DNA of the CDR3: TGTGCCAGCAGCGTAGGTCGGGGACCCCTCCACTTT. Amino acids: CASSVGRGPLHF.